This T cell receptor beta chain emerged from a study of blood T cell dynamics during melanoma immunotherapy. CDR3 length equals 15 residues. The germline CDR1 and CDR2 sequences are MNHNY and SVGAGI (reference sequence). With V trimmed by 0 bases and J by 8 bases, 1 base remained unmatched. Using immunoSEQ multiplex PCR, the repertoire was profiled, and TCRdb retains in-frame clones only, with some absent. The sample comprises 25,000 to 30,000 clones, 65% to 85% of which are singletons, and about a tenth rests with the top ten. This clone was seen a handful of times. Documented time point: week 3, after first cycle of checkpoint inhibitor.

The TCR was taken from a human donor with melanoma. Sequences were derived from blood, sampled from a patient treated with checkpoint blockade. The V gene is TRBV6-6, the J gene TRBJ1-6; 10 bases line up with TRBD1. The CDR3 nucleotides are TGTGCCAGCAGTTACTCTGACAGGGGGCATTCACCCCTCCACTTT. Its protein is CASSYSDRGHSPLHF.